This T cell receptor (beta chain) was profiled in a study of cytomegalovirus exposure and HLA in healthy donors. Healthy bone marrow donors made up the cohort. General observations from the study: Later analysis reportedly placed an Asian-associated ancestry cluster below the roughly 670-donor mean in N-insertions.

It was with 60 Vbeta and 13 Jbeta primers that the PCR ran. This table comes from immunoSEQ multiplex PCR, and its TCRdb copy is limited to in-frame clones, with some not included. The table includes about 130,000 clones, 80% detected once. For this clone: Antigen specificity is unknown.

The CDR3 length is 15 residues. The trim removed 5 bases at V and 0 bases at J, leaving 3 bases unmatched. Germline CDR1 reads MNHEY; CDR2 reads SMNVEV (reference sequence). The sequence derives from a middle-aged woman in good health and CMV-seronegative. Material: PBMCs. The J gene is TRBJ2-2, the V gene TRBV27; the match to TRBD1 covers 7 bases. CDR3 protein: CASSPQGANTGELFF. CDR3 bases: TGTGCCAGCAGTCCCCAGGGGGCGAACACCGGGGAGCTGTTTTTT.